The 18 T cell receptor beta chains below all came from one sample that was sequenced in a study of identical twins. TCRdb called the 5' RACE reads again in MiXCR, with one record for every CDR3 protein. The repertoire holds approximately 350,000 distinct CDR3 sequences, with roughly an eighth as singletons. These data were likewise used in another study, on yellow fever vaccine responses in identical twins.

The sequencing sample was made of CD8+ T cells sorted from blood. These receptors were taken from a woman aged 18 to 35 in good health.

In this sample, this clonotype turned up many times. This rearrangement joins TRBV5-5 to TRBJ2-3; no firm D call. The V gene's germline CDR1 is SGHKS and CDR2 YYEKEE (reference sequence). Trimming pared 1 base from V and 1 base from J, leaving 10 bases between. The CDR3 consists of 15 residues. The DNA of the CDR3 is TGTGCCAGCAGCTTGAGGTCTAGTGGCACAGATACGCAGTATTTT. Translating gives CASSLRSSGTDTQYF.

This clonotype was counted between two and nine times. CDR3 sequence reads: CASSFRDSPLYEQYF. The DNA for the CDR3 is TGTGCCAGCAGTTTCCGGGATTCTCCCCTTTACGAGCAGTACTTC. The chain uses TRBV27 and TRBJ2-7; possible D gene TRBD2, 5 bases. Per the germline V gene, CDR1 is MNHEY and CDR2 is SMNVEV (reference sequence). There are 15 residues in the CDR3. Trimming took 3 bases from V and 4 from J, leaving 16 bases between them.

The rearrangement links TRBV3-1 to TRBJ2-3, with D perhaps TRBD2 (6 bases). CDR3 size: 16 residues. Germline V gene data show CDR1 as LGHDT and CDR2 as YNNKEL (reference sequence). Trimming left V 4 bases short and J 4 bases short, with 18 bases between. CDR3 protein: CASSLLTSRAADTQYF. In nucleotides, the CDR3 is TGTGCCAGCAGCCTCTTAACTAGCCGGGCGGCAGATACGCAGTATTTT.

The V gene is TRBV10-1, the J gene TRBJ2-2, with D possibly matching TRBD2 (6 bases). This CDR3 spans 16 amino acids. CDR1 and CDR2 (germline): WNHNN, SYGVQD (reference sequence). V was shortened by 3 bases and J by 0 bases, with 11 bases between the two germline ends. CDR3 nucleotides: TGCGCCAGCAGTGAACTAGCCGGTGCGAACACCGGGGAGCTGTTTTTT. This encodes CASSELAGANTGELFF.

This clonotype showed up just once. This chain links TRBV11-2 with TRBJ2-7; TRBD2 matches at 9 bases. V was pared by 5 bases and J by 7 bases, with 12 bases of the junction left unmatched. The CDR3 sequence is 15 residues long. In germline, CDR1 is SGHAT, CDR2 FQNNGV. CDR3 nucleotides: TGTGCCAGCAGCCCTTTTCTGCGGGAGGGGAGTGAGCAGTACTTC. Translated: CASSPFLREGSEQYF.

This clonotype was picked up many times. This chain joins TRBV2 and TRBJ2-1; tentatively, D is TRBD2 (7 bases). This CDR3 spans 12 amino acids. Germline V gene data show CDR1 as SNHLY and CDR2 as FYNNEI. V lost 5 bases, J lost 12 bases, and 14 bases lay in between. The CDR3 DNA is TGTGCCAGCAGTTCTAGCGGCAGGGGGCAGTTCTTC. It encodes CASSSSGRGQFF.

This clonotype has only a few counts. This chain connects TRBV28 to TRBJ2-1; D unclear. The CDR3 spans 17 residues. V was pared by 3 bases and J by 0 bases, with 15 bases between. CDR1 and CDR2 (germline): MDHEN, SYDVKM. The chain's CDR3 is CASSFMMGRSSYNEQFF. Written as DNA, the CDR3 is TGTGCCAGCAGTTTCATGATGGGTAGAAGCTCCTACAATGAGCAGTTCTTC.

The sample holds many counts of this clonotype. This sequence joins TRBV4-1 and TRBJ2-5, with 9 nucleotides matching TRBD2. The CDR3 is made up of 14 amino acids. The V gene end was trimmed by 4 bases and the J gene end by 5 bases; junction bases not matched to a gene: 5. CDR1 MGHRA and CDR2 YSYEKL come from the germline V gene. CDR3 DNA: TGCGCCAGCAGCCCCAGTGCGGGGGGGGAGACCCAGTACTTC. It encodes CASSPSAGGETQYF.

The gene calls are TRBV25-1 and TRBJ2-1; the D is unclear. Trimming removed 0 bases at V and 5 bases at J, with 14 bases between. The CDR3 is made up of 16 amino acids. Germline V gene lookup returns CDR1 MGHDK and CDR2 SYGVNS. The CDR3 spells CASSEYKLGGNNEQFF. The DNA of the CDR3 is TGTGCCAGCAGTGAATATAAGTTAGGTGGGAACAATGAGCAGTTCTTC.

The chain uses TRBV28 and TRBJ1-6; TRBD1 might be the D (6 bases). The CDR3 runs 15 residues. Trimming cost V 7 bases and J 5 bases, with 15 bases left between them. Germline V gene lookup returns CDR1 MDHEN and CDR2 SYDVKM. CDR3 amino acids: CASTPTGEHNSPLHF. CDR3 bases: TGTGCCAGCACCCCGACAGGAGAACATAATTCACCCCTCCACTTT. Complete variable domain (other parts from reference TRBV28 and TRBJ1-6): DVKVTQSSRYLVKRTGEKVFLECVQDMDHENMFWYRQDPGLGLRLIYFSYDVKMKEKGDIPEGYSVSREKKERFSLILESASTNQTSMYLCASTPTGEHNSPLHFGNGTRLTVT.

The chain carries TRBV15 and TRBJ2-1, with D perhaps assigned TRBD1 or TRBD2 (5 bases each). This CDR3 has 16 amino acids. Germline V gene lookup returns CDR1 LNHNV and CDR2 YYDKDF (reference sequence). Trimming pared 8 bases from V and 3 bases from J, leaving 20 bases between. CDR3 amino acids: CATASLGTVDYNEQFF. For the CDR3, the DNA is TGTGCCACCGCGAGTCTTGGGACCGTAGACTACAATGAGCAGTTCTTC.

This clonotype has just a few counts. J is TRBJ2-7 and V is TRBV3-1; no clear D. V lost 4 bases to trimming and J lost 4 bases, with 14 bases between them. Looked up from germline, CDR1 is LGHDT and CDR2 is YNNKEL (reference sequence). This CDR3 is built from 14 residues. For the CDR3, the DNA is TGTGCCAGCAGCCCACCGCGTACCCCGTACGAGCAGTACTTC. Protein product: CASSPPRTPYEQYF.

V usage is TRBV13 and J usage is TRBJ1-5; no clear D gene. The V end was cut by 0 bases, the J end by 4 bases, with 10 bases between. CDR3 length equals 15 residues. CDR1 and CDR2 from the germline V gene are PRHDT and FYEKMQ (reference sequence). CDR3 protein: CASSLGPGQNQPQHF. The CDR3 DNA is TGTGCCAGCAGCTTAGGACCGGGCCAAAATCAGCCCCAGCATTTT.

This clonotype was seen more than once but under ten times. The CDR3 coding sequence is TGTGCCAGCAGTGAACCGAGCGGGAGGGATTCTGATACGCAGTATTTT. Amino acid sequence: CASSEPSGRDSDTQYF. The rearrangement joins TRBV25-1 to TRBJ2-3, with TRBD2 matching 10 bases. The junction had 8 bases not matched to a gene; V was cut back by 2 bases and J by 6 bases. The CDR3 extends over 16 amino acids. Germline V gives CDR1 MGHDK, CDR2 SYGVNS.

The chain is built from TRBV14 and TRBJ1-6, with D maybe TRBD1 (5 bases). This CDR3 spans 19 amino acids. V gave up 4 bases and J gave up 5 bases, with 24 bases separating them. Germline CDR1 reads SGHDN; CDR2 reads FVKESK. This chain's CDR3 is CASSRSYRDPGEHNSPLHF. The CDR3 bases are TGTGCCAGCAGCCGAAGTTACCGGGACCCAGGAGAACATAATTCACCCCTCCACTTT.

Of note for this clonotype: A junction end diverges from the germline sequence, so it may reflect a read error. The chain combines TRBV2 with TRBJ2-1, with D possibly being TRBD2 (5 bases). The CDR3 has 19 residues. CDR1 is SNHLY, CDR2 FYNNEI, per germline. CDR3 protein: CARSPLVLLVGSSYNEQFF. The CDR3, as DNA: TGTGCCCGCAGCCCCCTAGTCTTATTAGTGGGGAGCTCCTACAATGAGCAGTTCTTC.

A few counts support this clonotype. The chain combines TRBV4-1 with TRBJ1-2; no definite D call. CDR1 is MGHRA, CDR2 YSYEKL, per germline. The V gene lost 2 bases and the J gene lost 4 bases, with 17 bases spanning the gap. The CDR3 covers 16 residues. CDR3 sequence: CASSQLIIRKFYGYTF. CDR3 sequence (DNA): TGCGCCAGCAGCCAATTAATAATCAGGAAATTCTATGGCTACACCTTC.

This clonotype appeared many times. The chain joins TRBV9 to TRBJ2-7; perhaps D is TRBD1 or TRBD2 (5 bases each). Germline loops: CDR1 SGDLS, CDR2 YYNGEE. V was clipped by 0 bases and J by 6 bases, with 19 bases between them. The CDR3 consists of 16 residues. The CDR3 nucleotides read TGTGCCAGCAGCGTAGGGGGGAACCCCGGCGTTGGCGAGCAGTACTTC. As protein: CASSVGGNPGVGEQYF.